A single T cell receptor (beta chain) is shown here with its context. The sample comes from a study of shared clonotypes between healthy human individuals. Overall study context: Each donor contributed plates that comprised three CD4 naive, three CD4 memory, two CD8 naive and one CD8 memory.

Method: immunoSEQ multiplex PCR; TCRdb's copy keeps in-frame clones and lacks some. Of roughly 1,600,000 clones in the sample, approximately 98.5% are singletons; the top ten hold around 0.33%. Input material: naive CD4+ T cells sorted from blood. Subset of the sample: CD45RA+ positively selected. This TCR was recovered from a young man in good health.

This CDR3 reads CSVENKWGSPRLEQFF. As DNA, the CDR3 is TGCAGCGTTGAAAATAAGTGGGGCTCACCTCGGCTTGAGCAGTTCTTC. The rearrangement links TRBV29-1 to TRBJ2-1; perhaps TRBD1 as D (5 bases). The CDR3 extends over 16 amino acids. V was pared by 2 bases and J by 9 bases, with 23 bases between. Germline V gene lookup returns CDR1 SQVTM and CDR2 ANQGSEA.